A selection of T cell receptor beta chains follows, all from one sample in a study of tumor-infiltrating lymphocytes in primary liver carcinoma. TCRdb re-called the multiplex PCR reads through MiXCR, storing one row per CDR3 protein. The data hold tens of thousands of distinct CDR3 sequences, with 75% to 80% observed a single time. Sequencing input: liver tumor tissue from sampling region 1. The origin of the receptors is a woman in her twenties or thirties with primary liver carcinoma and hepatitis B virus infection. CDR3s include the opening cysteine and the closing phenylalanine or tryptophan. The D gene is left open where the match is weak. Expanded clones get a size class; other rows say once, few or many, or leave the size out.

j_gene | v_gene | d_gene | abundance | CDR3aa | CDR3nt
TRBJ2-1 | TRBV4-3 | . | . | CANSQDAGSSYNVQFF | TGCGCCAACAGCCAAGATGCGGGAAGCTCCTACAACGTGCAGTTCTTC
TRBJ2-5 | TRBV9 | . | . | CASRGGTTYQETQYF | TGTGCCAGCAGGGGCGGGACAACCTACCAAGAGACCCAGTACTTC
TRBJ2-1 | TRBV11-2 | TRBD2 | . | CASSLGTSGYNEQFF | TGTGCCAGCAGCTTAGGGACTAGCGGTTACAATGAGCAGTTCTTC
TRBJ2-5 | TRBV12-3/TRBV12-4 | . | . | CASSTYPGSEEFQYF | TGTGCCAGCAGCACCTACCCCGGGAGCGAAGAGTTCCAGTATTTC
TRBJ2-1 | TRBV11-2 | TRBD1 | . | CDSNLTHGQRYRGEQFF | TGTGACAGCAACTTAACCCACGGACAGAGGTACAGGGGTGAGCAGTTCTTC
TRBJ2-3 | TRBV25-1 | . | . | CVSSAPERRGGVVEYF | TGTGTCAGCAGTGCCCCGGAACGGAGGGGTGGAGTTGTGGAGTATTTT
TRBJ2-7 | TRBV30 | TRBD1 | . | CAWRPTGQGYPYEQNF | TGTGCCTGGAGGCCCACCGGACAGGGCTATCCCTACGAGCAAAACTTC
TRBJ2-1 | TRBV4-3 | . | . | CASSHTELVNKHSF | TGTGCCAGCAGCCACACAGAGTTGGTCAATAAGCATTCCTTC
TRBJ2-3 | TRBV7-8 | . | . | CAGSSLVTDTQYF | TGTGCCGGCAGCTCACTAGTAACAGATACTCAGTATTTT
TRBJ1-3 | TRBV11-2 | . | once | CASSLGPSSGNTIYF | TGTGCCAGCAGCTTAGGACCCAGCTCTGGAAACACTATATATTTT
TRBJ2-3 | TRBV11-2 | TRBD2 | . | CANSAGLAGIVDAQYF | TGTGCCAACAGCGCGGGACTAGCGGGTATCGTTGATGCGCAGTATTTT
TRBJ2-2 | TRBV4-3 | TRBD2 | . | CASSVLAGGPHSNMGELFF | TGCGCCAGCAGCGTACTAGCGGGAGGGCCCCATTCGAACATGGGGGAGCTGTTTTTT
TRBJ2-3 | TRBV28 | . | once | CASGWAYMQYF | TGTGCCAGCGGCTGGGCATATATGCAGTATTTT
TRBJ2-1 | TRBV11-3 | . | . | CAISLDLAGSSYNEQFF | TGTGCCATCAGCTTAGATCTGGCAGGGAGCTCCTACAATGAGCAGTTCTTC
TRBJ2-3 | TRBV11-2 | . | few | CASTTLLPGTDTQYF | TGTGCCAGCACCACCTTACTCCCTGGTACAGATACGCAGTATTTT
TRBJ2-1 | TRBV12-3/TRBV12-4 | . | . | CASTASLFYNERFF | TGTGCCAGCACTGCGAGCCTCTTCTACAATGAGCGGTTCTTC
TRBJ1-3 | TRBV11-2 | . | . | CTSSLGTTAGSRGNTIYF | TGTACCAGCAGCTTGGGAACCACAGCGGGCAGTCGTGGAAACACCATATATTTT
TRBJ2-1 | TRBV6-2/TRBV6-3 | . | . | CAGKGRGNEQFF | TGTGCAGGCAAGGGCAGGGGTAATGAGCAGTTCTTC
TRBJ2-5 | TRBV4-1 | TRBD1 | . | CVSSQGPTGGWDTQYF | TGCGTCAGCAGCCAAGGCCCTACAGGGGGCTGGGATACCCAGTACTTC
TRBJ1-3 | TRBV16 | TRBD1 | . | CASSHDRTGSGNIIYF | TGTGCCAGCAGCCATGACCGGACAGGGAGTGGGAACATCATATATTTT
TRBJ2-3 | TRBV5-4 | TRBD2 | . | CANSNSAASGSRTDTQYF | TGTGCCAATAGTAACTCGGCGGCTAGCGGGAGTCGGACAGATACGCAGTATTTT
TRBJ2-3 | TRBV11-3 | . | few | CASSKESTDTQYF | TGTGCCAGCAGTAAAGAATCCACAGATACGCAGTATTTT
TRBJ2-4 | TRBV6-1 | . | once | CATCGPMVLVAKNIQYF | TGTGCCACTTGTGGGCCGATGGTCCTGGTAGCCAAAAACATTCAATACTTC
TRBJ2-5 | TRBV5-6 | . | once | CASSLQGKTQYF | TGTGCCAGTAGCTTGCAGGGGAAGACCCAGTACTTC
TRBJ2-7 | TRBV4-3 | . | few | CAKSQAVTGSHISYEQYF | TGCGCCAAGAGCCAAGCTGTGACGGGGAGTCACATTAGCTACGAGCAGTACTTC
TRBJ1-1 | TRBV11-2 | TRBD1 | . | CARSARDRGRKRWSNTVAFF | TGTGCCAGAAGCGCTCGGGACAGGGGGCGCAAGCGGTGGAGTAACACTGTAGCTTTCTTC
TRBJ1-1 | TRBV11-2 | . | few | CSSNPGTEAFF | TGTTCCAGCAACCCAGGGACAGAAGCTTTCTTT
TRBJ1-5 | TRBV28 | TRBD1 | . | CANSVSRTGQHF | TGTGCCAACAGTGTCTCAAGGACAGGCCAGCATTTT
TRBJ2-4 | TRBV28 | . | few | CANSFDKNIQCF | TGTGCCAACAGTTTCGATAAAAACATTCAGTGCTTC
TRBJ2-2 | TRBV6-1 | . | medium-sized | CASSPGTDTGELFF | TGTGCCAGCAGCCCGGGTACCGACACCGGGGAGCTGTTTTTT
TRBJ2-5 | TRBV12-3/TRBV12-4 | . | . | CASSTYPGCQETQYF | TGTGCAAGCAGCACCTACCCCGGGTGCCAAGAGACCCAGTACTTC
TRBJ2-1 | TRBV24-1 | . | . | CATRDTSYNKQFF | TGTGCCACCAGGGATACTTCCTACAATAAGCAGTTCTTC
TRBJ2-3 | TRBV5-4 | . | . | CPSCVDGHPPPTDTEYF | TGTCCCAGCTGCGTAGACGGACACCCTCCACCCACAGATACGGAGTATTTT
TRBJ2-7 | TRBV11-2 | TRBD1 | . | CASSSRDRGRHEQYF | TGTGCCAGCAGCTCTAGGGACAGGGGAAGGCACGAGCAGTACTTC
TRBJ1-1 | TRBV24-1 | TRBD1 | . | CATMDRQKAFF | TGTGCCACCATGGACAGGCAGAAGGCTTTCTTT
TRBJ2-2 | TRBV19 | TRBD1 | many | CASSIRQGSNTGELFF | TGTGCCAGTAGTATTCGACAGGGGTCCAACACCGGGGAGCTGTTTTTT
TRBJ2-1 | TRBV11-3 | TRBD2 | few | CAGASGSGNKQFF | TGTGCAGGTGCTAGCGGGAGTGGGAATAAGCAATTCTTC
TRBJ2-3 | TRBV24-1 | . | . | CAISDTIGTVMQYF | TGCGCCATCAGTGATACTATCGGGACGGTGATGCAGTATTTT
TRBJ2-1 | TRBV11-2 | . | once | CTSSTSLALGYNEQFF | TGTACCAGCAGCACCTCTCTAGCGTTAGGATACAATGAGCAGTTCTTC
TRBJ2-1 | TRBV12-3/TRBV12-4 | . | few | CAISLRTRENNEQFF | TGTGCCATCAGTTTACGGACAAGGGAGAACAATGAGCAGTTCTTC